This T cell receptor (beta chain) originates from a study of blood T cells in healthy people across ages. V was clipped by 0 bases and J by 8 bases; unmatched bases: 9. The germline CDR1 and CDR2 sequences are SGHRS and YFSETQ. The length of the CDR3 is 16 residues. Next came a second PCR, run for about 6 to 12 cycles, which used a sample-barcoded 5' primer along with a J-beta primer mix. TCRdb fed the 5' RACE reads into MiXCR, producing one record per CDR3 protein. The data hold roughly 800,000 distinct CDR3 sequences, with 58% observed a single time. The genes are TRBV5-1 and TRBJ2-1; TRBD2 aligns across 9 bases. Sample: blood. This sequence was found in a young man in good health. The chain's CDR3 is CASSLGRGGGAYEQFF. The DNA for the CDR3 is TGCGCCAGCAGCTTGGGGCGCGGCGGGGGGGCATATGAGCAGTTCTTC.